These 15 T cell receptor beta chains were sequenced from one sample in a study of blood T cell repertoires in COVID-19. Assay: immunoSEQ multiplex PCR; the TCRdb copy retains only in-frame clones and omits some. Of about 59,000 clones in the sample, about 73% were seen once. The specimen sequenced was peripheral blood. Every receptor here comes from a woman in her seventies with acute or convalescent COVID-19.

The rearrangement links TRBV7-2 to TRBJ2-7, with D possibly matching TRBD2 (7 bases). V was cut by 1 base and J by 10 bases, with 23 bases left in between. Germline V gives CDR1 SGHTA, CDR2 FQGNSA. This CDR3 has 16 amino acids. The CDR3 DNA reads TGTGCCAGCAGCTTAGGCTATGGGGGGGGGCTGCTTCGTCAGTACTTC. It codes for CASSLGYGGGLLRQYF.

The rearrangement joins TRBV13 to TRBJ2-2; possible D gene TRBD1, 6 bases. Trimming took off 4 bases at V and 4 bases at J, with 16 bases between the two ends. From germline, CDR1 is PRHDT and CDR2 FYEKMQ (reference sequence). The CDR3 has 16 residues. The chain's CDR3 is CASSSNYRAGTGELFF. The CDR3 DNA reads TGTGCCAGCAGCTCCAACTACAGGGCGGGCACCGGGGAGCTGTTTTTT.

This clone has a handful of counts. This chain uses TRBV6-5 with TRBJ1-1, with no clear D. Germline V CDR1 and CDR2: MNHEY, SVGAGI. This CDR3 has 13 residues. Trimming cost V 6 bases and J 1 base, with 9 bases left between them. The CDR3 region is CASRPTANTEAFF. Written as DNA, the CDR3 is TGTGCCAGCAGACCCACAGCGAACACTGAAGCTTTCTTT.

J is TRBJ1-5 and V is TRBV5-1; D is ambiguous. The CDR3 runs to 14 residues. Deletions cut 1 base from V and 6 bases from J, with 11 bases between. Germline V gene sequence: CDR1 SGHRS, CDR2 YFSETQ. The CDR3 loop reads CASSLSVEGQPQHF. The CDR3 coding sequence is TGCGCCAGCAGCTTGTCGGTGGAGGGTCAGCCCCAGCATTTT.

The chain couples TRBV9 to TRBJ2-7; 7 bases line up with TRBD1. J was trimmed by 1 base and V by 6 bases; bases with no gene match: 7. Germline V lookup: CDR1 SGDLS, CDR2 YYNGEE. This CDR3 region has 14 residues. CDR3 DNA: TGTGCCAGCACTCTCAACAGGGGTTCCTACGAGCAGTACGTC. It specifies CASTLNRGSYEQYV.

The rearrangement uses TRBV2 and TRBJ2-3; 7 positions agree with TRBD2. The CDR3 contains 12 residues. The ends lost 10 bases at V and 2 bases at J; junction bases unmatched: 3. Per the germline V gene, CDR1 is SNHLY and CDR2 is FYNNEI. CDR3 nucleotide sequence: TGTGCCACGAGGGACTACACAGATACGCAGTATTTT. It encodes CATRDYTDTQYF. Filled out from reference TRBV2 and TRBJ2-3, the complete variable domain reads EPEVTQTPSHQVTQMGQEVILRCVPISNHLYFYWYRQILGQKVEFLVSFYNNEISEKSEIFDDQFSVERPDGSNFTLKIRSTKLEDSAMYFCATRDYTDTQYFGPGTRLTVL.

V and J are TRBV2 and TRBJ1-6, with 7 bases matching TRBD1. The CDR3 runs to 12 residues. Germline V gene sequence: CDR1 SNHLY, CDR2 FYNNEI. The V and J ends lost 7 bases and 10 bases, in that order; junction bases with no gene match: 4. The CDR3 loop reads CASKQGESPLHF. The CDR3 nucleotides read TGTGCCAGCAAGCAGGGGGAGTCACCCCTCCACTTT.

The DNA of the CDR3 is TGTGCCTGCTGGAGGAGGGGAGACACCGGGGAGCTGTTTTTT. Translated, it gives CACWRRGDTGELFF. The V gene is TRBV30, the J gene TRBJ2-2, with D possibly TRBD2 on 6 matching bases. V dropped 6 bases and J dropped 3 bases, with 14 bases sitting between them. The CDR3 has 14 residues. The germline CDR1 and CDR2 sequences are GTSNPN and SVGIG (reference sequence).

This clone was seen only a few times. This chain joins TRBV2 and TRBJ1-2, with a weak D call TRBD1 (6 bases). Trimming left V 4 bases short and J 4 bases short, with 16 bases between. The V gene's germline CDR1 is SNHLY and CDR2 FYNNEI. The CDR3 consists of 15 residues. CDR3 sequence reads: CASSADGQTPYGYTF. CDR3 DNA sequence: TGTGCCAGCAGTGCGGATGGACAGACCCCCTATGGCTACACCTTC.

V gene TRBV9 combines with J gene TRBJ1-3, with D possibly TRBD1 on 5 matching bases. Trimming took 4 bases from V and 0 from J, leaving 17 bases between them. The CDR3 is made up of 17 amino acids. CDR1 and CDR2 from the germline V gene are SGDLS and YYNGEE. Written as DNA, the CDR3 is TGTGCCAGCAGCCCCTCTGGGCAGGGATCCTCTGGAAACACCATATATTTT. Its protein product is CASSPSGQGSSGNTIYF.

V gene TRBV6-5 combines with J gene TRBJ1-4; tentative D call: TRBD1 (6 bases). Trimming cost V 2 bases and J 3 bases, with 10 bases left between them. This CDR3 contains 15 residues. Germline CDR1 reads MNHEY; CDR2 reads SVGAGI. In DNA, the CDR3 is TGTGCCAGCAGTTACCCTGGACAGTCTAATGAAAAACTGTTTTTT. Its translation is CASSYPGQSNEKLFF.

The chain has TRBV5-1 and TRBJ2-7, with 8 bases fitting TRBD1. Germline V gene data show CDR1 as SGHRS and CDR2 as YFSETQ. J gave up 4 bases and V 2 bases, and 8 bases lay outside the gene matches. There are 15 residues in the CDR3. This chain's CDR3 is CASSFTGTGRYEQYF. The CDR3 DNA sequence: TGCGCCAGCAGCTTTACCGGGACAGGAAGATACGAGCAGTACTTC.

The chain uses TRBV6-2 or TRBV6-3 and TRBJ2-3; 12 positions agree with TRBD2. The CDR3 has 19 amino acids. Per germline, CDR1 MNHEY and CDR2 SVGEGT. The V gene end was trimmed by 4 bases and the J gene end by 4 bases; junction bases not matched to a gene: 15. This CDR3 is CASSSPLAGGPVEPDTQYF. CDR3 sequence (DNA): TGTGCCAGCAGTTCCCCGCTAGCGGGGGGGCCCGTTGAGCCAGATACGCAGTATTTT.

The rearrangement uses TRBV7-6 and TRBJ2-1; 7 positions match TRBD2. Trimming at V came to 4 bases and at J to 2 bases, leaving 2 bases not matched to a gene. Germline V gene lookup returns CDR1 SGHVS and CDR2 FNYEAQ. The CDR3 length is 14 residues. In nucleotides, the CDR3 is TGTGCCAGCAGCTGGAGCGGGACCTACAATGAGCAGTTCTTC. Amino acids: CASSWSGTYNEQFF.

The V and J genes are TRBV18 and TRBJ1-2; D not certain. Germline-derived CDR1 and CDR2 are KGHSH and LQKENI. There are 13 residues in the CDR3. V was cut by 1 base and J by 6 bases, with 9 bases left in between. The CDR3 nucleotides are TGTGCCAGCTCACCACGACACGGGGATGGCTACACCTTC. Translation gives CASSPRHGDGYTF.